This T cell receptor beta chain was sequenced for a study of blood T cell repertoires in COVID-19. Whole-study context: Researchers got acute and convalescent COVID-19 samples from the United States, Italy and Spain. T cells, B-cell-depleted T cells, or PBMCs provided the cDNA or gDNA that served as material.

With V trimmed by 1 base and J by 6 bases, 3 bases remained unmatched. The V gene's germline CDR1 is SGHNT and CDR2 YYREEE (reference sequence). This CDR3 is built from 13 residues. Of note for this clone: The sample has other DNA sequences that encode this CDR3 too.

Data came from immunoSEQ multiplex PCR; TCRdb stores just in-frame clones and leaves some out. Of 250,000 to 300,000 clones listed, 90% are singletons. Seattle's enrolled individuals joined amid active infection and were then monitored longitudinally. The sequenced material came from peripheral blood. This chain joins TRBV5-4 and TRBJ1-2, with TRBD1 identical over 7 bases. This receptor was taken from an older woman with COVID-19, enrolled during active disease. CDR3 sequence (DNA): TGTGCCAGCAGCTTGCAAGGGGGCGATGGCTACACCTTC. Translating it yields CASSLQGGDGYTF. Full variable domain (outside the CDR3, taken from reference TRBV5-4 and TRBJ1-2): ETGVTQSPTHLIKTRGQQVTLRCSSQSGHNTVSWYQQALGQGPQFIFQYYREEENGRGNFPPRFSGLQFPNYSSELNVNALELDDSALYLCASSLQGGDGYTFGSGTRLTVV.